This T cell receptor beta chain was retrieved from a study of blood T cell repertoires in COVID-19. In the original analysis: Reference gene primer amplification gave estimated nucleated cell counts. Assay: immunoSEQ multiplex PCR; the TCRdb copy retains only in-frame clones and omits some. Clone size and V and J calls were adopted from that table, with D and trimming inferred from the DNA. This repertoire shows 350,000 or so clones, roughly 90% found once; its top ten account for approximately 1%. Participant age was roughly 18 to 95 years, and participants resided in 25 or so US areas. Within 2 weeks of study entry, exposed participants had contacted a PCR-confirmed or clinician-diagnosed COVID-19 case. The source is a woman aged 25 to 39 who had been exposed to COVID-19. Sequencing was carried out using PBMCs or T cells enriched from blood (not recorded which).

The CDR3 loop is CASSLMGRDGDEQYF. The CDR3 DNA is TGCGCCAGCAGCTTAATGGGGCGGGATGGGGACGAGCAGTACTTC. The chain employs TRBV5-1 and TRBJ2-7; possible D gene TRBD2, 6 bases. In germline, CDR1 is SGHRS, CDR2 YFSETQ. The CDR3 has 15 residues. The V gene lost 2 bases and the J gene lost 5 bases, with 17 bases spanning the gap.